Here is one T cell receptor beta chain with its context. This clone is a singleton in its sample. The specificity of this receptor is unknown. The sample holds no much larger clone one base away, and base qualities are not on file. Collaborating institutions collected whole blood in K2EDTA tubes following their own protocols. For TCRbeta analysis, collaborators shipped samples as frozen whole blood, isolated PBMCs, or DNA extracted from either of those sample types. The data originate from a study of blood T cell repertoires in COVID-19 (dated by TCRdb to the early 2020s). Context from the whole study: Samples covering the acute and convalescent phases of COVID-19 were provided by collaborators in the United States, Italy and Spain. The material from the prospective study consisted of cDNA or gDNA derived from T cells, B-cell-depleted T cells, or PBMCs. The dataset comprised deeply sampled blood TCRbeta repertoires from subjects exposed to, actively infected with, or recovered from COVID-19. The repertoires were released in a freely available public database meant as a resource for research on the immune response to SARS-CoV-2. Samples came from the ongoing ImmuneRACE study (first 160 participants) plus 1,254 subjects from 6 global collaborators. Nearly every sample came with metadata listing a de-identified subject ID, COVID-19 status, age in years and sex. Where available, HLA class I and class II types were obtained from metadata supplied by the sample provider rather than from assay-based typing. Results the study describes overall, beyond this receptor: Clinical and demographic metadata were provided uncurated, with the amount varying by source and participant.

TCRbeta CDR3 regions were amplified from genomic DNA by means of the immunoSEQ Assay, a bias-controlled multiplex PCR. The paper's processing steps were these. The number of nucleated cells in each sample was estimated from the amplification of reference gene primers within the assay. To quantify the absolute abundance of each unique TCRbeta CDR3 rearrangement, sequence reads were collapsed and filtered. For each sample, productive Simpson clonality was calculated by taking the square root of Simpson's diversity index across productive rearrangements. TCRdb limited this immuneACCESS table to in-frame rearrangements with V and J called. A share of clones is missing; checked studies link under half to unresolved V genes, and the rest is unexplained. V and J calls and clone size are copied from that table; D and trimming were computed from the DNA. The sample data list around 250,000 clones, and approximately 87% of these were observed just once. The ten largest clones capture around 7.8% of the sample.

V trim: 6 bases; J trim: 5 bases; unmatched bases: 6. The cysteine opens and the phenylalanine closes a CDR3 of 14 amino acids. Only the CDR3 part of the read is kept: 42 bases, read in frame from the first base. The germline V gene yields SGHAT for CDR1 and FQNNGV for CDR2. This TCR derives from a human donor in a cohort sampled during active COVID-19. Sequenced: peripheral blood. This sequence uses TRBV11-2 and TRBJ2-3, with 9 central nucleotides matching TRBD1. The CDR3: CASRLTGGGDTQYF. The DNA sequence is TGTGCCAGCAGACTGACAGGGGGGGGAGATACGCAGTATTTT. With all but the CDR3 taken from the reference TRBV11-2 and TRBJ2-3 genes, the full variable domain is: EAGVAQSPRYKIIEKRQSVAFWCNPISGHATLYWYQQILGQGPKLLIQFQNNGVVDDSQLPKDRFSAERLKGVDSTLKIQPAKLEDSAVYLCASRLTGGGDTQYFGPGTRLTVL.